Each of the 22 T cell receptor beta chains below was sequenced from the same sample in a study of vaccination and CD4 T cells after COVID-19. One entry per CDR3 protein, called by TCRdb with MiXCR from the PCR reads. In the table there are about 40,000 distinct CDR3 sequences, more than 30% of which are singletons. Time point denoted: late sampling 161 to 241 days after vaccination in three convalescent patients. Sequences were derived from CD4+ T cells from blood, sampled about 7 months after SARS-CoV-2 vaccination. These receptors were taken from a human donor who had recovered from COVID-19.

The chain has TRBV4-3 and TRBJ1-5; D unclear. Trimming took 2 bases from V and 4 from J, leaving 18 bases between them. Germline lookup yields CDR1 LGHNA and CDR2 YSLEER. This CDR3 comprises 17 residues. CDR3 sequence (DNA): TGCGCCAGCAGCCAACAACACCGTACCTTGGGGAATCAGCCCCAGCATTTT. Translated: CASSQQHRTLGNQPQHF.

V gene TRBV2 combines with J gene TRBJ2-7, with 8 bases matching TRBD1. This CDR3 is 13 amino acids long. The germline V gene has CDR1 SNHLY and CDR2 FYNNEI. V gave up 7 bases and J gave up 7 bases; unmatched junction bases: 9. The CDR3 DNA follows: TGTGCCAGCATATGGACAGGGACGGGAGAGCAGTACTTC. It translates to CASIWTGTGEQYF.

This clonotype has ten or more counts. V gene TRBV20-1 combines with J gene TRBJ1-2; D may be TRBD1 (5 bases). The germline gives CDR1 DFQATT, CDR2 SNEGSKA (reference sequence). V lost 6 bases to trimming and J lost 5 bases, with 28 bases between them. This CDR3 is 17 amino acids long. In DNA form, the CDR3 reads TGCAGTGCCGCGTCCCTCGGGCAGGGAAGTCTGGGGTATGGCTACACCTTC. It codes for CSAASLGQGSLGYGYTF.

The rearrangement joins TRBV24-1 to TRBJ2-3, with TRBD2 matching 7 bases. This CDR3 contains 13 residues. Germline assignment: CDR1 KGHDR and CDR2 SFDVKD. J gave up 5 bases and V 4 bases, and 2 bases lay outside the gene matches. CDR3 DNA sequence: TGTGCCACCAGTGACGGGGGGATAGATACGCAGTATTTT. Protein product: CATSDGGIDTQYF.

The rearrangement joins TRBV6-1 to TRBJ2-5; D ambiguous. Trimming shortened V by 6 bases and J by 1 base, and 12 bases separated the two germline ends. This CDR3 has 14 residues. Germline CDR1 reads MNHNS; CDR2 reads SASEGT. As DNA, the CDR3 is TGTGCCAGCAGCCCGCGTAGGATCCAAGAGACCCAGTACTTC. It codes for CASSPRRIQETQYF.

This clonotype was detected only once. CDR3 nucleotide sequence: TGTGCCAGCAGCGCCAGGACAGCAGTACTCAGTAAAAATCCGTACGAGCAGTACTTC. This codes for CASSARTAVLSKNPYEQYF. V usage is TRBV2 and J usage is TRBJ2-7, with D maybe TRBD1 (6 bases). Trimming pared 6 bases from V and 4 bases from J, leaving 31 bases between. This CDR3 has 19 residues. The germline V gene encodes CDR1 SNHLY and CDR2 FYNNEI.

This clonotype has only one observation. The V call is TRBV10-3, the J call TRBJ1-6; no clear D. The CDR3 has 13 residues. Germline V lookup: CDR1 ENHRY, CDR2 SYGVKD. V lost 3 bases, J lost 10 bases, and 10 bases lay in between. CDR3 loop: CAISDGSWSPLHF. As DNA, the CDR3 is TGTGCCATCAGTGACGGGAGTTGGTCACCCCTCCACTTT.

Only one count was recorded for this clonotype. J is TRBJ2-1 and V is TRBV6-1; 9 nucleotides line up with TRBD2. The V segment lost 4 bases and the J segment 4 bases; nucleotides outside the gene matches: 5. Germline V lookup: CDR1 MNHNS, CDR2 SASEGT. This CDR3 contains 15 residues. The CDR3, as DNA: TGTGCCAGCAGTGTCCTAGCGGGGACGTACAATGAGCAGTTCTTC. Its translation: CASSVLAGTYNEQFF.

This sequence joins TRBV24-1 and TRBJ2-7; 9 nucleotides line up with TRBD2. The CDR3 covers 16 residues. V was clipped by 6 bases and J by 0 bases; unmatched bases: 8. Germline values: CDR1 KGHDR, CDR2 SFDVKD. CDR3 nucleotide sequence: TGTGCCACCAGTTTAGACTTAGCGGGAGTCTCCTACGAGCAGTACTTC. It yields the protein CATSLDLAGVSYEQYF.

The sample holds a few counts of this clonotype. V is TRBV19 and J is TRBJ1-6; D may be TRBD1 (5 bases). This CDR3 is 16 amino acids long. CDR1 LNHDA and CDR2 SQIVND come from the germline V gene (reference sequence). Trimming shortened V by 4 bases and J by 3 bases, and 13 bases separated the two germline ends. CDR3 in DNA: TGTGCCAGTAGTACCTCCGACAGTCTCTATAATTCACCCCTCCACTTT. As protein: CASSTSDSLYNSPLHF.

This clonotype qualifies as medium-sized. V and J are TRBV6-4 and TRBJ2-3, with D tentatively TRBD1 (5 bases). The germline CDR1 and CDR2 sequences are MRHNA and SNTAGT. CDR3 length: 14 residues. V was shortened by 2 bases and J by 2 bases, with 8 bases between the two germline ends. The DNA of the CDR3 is TGTGCCAGCAGTGACAGGGGAACCACAGATACGCAGTATTTT. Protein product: CASSDRGTTDTQYF.

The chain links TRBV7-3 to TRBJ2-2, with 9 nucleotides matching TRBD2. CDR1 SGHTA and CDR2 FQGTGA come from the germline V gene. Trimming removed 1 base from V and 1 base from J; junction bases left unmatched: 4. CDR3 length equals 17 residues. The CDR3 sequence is CASSLSPTSGNTGELFF. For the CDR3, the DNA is TGTGCCAGCAGCTTAAGCCCGACTAGCGGGAACACCGGGGAGCTGTTTTTT.

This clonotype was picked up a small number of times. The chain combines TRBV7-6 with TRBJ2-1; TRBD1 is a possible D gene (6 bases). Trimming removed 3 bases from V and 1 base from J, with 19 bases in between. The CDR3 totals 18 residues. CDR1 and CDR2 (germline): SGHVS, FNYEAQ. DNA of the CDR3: TGTGCCAGCAGCTTCGACCCCCCAGGACAGCGATCCTACAATGAGCAGTTCTTC. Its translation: CASSFDPPGQRSYNEQFF.

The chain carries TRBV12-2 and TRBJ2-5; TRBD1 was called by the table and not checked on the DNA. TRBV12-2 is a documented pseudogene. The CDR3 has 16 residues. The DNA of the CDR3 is TGTGCAAGTCGCTTAGTTTGGGCGGGTCACCAAGAGACCCAGTACTTC. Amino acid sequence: CASRLVWAGHQETQYF.

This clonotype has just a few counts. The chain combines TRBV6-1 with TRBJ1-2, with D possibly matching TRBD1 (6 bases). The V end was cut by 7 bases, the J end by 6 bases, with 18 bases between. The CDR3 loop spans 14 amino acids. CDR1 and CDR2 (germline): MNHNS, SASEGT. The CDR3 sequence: CASKKGVGAHGYTF. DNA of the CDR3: TGTGCCAGCAAGAAGGGGGTTGGGGCGCATGGCTACACCTTC.

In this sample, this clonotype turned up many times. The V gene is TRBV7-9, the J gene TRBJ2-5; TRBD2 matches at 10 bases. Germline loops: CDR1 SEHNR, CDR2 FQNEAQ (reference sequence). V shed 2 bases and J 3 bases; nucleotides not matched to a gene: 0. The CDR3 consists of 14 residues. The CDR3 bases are TGTGCCAGCAGCTTACTAGCGGGGGAAGAGACCCAGTACTTC. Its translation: CASSLLAGEETQYF. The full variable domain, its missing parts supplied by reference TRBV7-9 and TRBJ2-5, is DTGVSQNPRHKITKRGQNVTFRCDPISEHNRLYWYRQTLGQGPEFLTYFQNEAQLEKSRLLSDRFSAERPKGSFSTLEIQRTEQGDSAMYLCASSLLAGEETQYFGPGTRLLVL.

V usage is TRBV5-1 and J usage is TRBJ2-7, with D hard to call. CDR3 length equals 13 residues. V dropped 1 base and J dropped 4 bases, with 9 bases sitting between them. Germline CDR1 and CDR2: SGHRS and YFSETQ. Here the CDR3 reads CASSLSHLYEQYF. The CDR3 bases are TGCGCCAGCAGCTTGAGTCACCTATACGAGCAGTACTTC.

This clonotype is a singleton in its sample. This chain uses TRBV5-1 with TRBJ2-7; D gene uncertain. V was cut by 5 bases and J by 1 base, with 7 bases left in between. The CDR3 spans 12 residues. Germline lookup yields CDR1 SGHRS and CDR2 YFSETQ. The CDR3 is CASSGGSYEQYF. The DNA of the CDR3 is TGCGCCAGCAGTGGTGGGTCCTACGAGCAGTACTTC.

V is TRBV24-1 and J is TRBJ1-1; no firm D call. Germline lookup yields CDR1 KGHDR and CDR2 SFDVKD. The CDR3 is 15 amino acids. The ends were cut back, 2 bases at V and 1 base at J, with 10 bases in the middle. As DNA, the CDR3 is TGTGCCACCAGTGATTCGGCGTCAGGGAACACTGAAGCTTTCTTT. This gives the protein CATSDSASGNTEAFF.

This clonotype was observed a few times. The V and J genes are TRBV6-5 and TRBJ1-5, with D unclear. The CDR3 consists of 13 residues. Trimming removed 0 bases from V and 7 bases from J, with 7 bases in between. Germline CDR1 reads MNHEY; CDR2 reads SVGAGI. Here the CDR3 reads CASSYSSGQPQHF. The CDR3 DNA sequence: TGTGCCAGCAGTTACTCGAGTGGACAGCCCCAGCATTTT.

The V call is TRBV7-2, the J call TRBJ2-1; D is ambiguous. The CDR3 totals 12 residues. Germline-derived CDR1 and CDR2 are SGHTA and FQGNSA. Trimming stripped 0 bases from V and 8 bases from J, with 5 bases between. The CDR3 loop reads CASSLAPDEQFF. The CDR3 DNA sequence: TGTGCCAGCAGCTTAGCCCCGGATGAGCAGTTCTTC.

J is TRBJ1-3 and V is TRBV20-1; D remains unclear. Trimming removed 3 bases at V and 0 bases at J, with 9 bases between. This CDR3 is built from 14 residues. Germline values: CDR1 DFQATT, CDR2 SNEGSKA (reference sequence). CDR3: CSASIATSGNTIYF. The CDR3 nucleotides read TGCAGTGCTAGCATCGCAACCTCTGGAAACACCATATATTTT.